Listed here is a single T cell receptor beta chain. The data were obtained in a study of CD8 T cells in ankylosing spondylitis. One entry per CDR3 protein results from TCRdb running MiXCR on the 5' RACE reads. The sample records over 30,000 distinct CDR3 sequences, about 17% being singletons. The clonotype originates from a male donor with ankylosing spondylitis or in good health (not recorded which). The material sequenced was blood.

The CDR3 nucleotides read TGCAGCGTGAGATTCGAGGGACAGCAAGAGACCCAGTACTTC. This translates into CSVRFEGQQETQYF. The J gene is TRBJ2-5, the V gene TRBV29-1; 7 positions match TRBD1. V trimming: 6 bases; J trimming: 2 bases; junction bases outside the gene matches: 9. Germline V lookup: CDR1 SQVTM, CDR2 ANQGSEA. This CDR3 has 14 amino acids.